This TCR beta chain is drawn from a study of T-cell reconstitution after alpha-beta-depleted transplantation in children. Study results and caveats: After transplant, at about two months, alpha-beta T cells were reportedly derived from several hundred expanded graft clones. For some patients, TCRbeta diversity was high at day 60 because of recipient T cells and thymic progenitors that survived. By one year post-transplant, T-cell counts and diversity largely arose from T cells that were newly produced.

Library preparation (for TCRbeta) was performed with unique molecular identifiers. TCRdb fed the PCR reads into MiXCR, producing one record per CDR3 protein. The table has about 58,000 distinct CDR3 sequences, approximately 46% seen once. Germline V gene lookup returns CDR1 SGHTA and CDR2 FQGTGA. The germline V and J ends were trimmed by 4 bases and 4 bases, with 11 bases remaining between them. The CDR3 is made up of 14 amino acids. Regarding this clonotype: Its antigen remains unidentified.

Sample: PBMCs, mostly from graft donor cells, taken 360 days after TCRalphabeta/CD19-depleted stem cell transplant. The rearrangement links TRBV7-3 to TRBJ2-1; D is possibly TRBD2 (5 bases). This TCR derives from a male patient aged 10 to 17 who had a stem cell transplant for acute lymphoblastic leukemia, so the T cells may come from the graft donor. The CDR3 loop reads CASSSDRDYNEQFF. The CDR3 DNA reads TGTGCCAGCAGCTCGGACCGGGATTACAATGAGCAGTTCTTC. Full variable domain (remainder filled in from reference TRBV7-3 and TRBJ2-1): GAGVSQTPSNKVTEKGKYVELRCDPISGHTALYWYRQSLGQGPEFLIYFQGTGAADDSGLPNDRFFAVRPEGSVSTLKIQRTERGDSAVYLCASSSDRDYNEQFFGPGTRLTVL.